This passage covers 2 T cell receptor beta chains from one sample sequenced in a study of T cell responses to AZD1222 COVID-19 vaccine. Clones were read by immunoSEQ multiplex PCR, and TCRdb kept only the in-frame ones, dropping some. The table has roughly 150,000 clones, 90% to 95% seen once. The starting material was peripheral blood, obtained on day 0 of AZD1222 vaccination. The receptors stem from an adult in good health.

The CDR3 loop reads CASSPERYSNQPQHF. CDR3 DNA sequence: TGTGCCAGCTCACCAGAAAGGTATAGCAATCAGCCCCAGCATTTT. The chain combines TRBV18 with TRBJ1-5; D not resolved. From germline, CDR1 is KGHSH and CDR2 LQKENI. Between the trimmed V and J ends, which lost 2 bases and 0 bases, there was a span of 8 bases. The CDR3 has 15 residues. Drawing the rest from reference TRBV18 and TRBJ1-5, the complete variable domain is NAGVMQNPRHLVRRRGQEARLRCSPMKGHSHVYWYRQLPEEGLKFMVYLQKENIIDESGMPKERFSAEFPKEGPSILRIQQVVRGDSAAYFCASSPERYSNQPQHFGDGTRLSIL.

The J gene is TRBJ2-1, the V gene TRBV9, with D possibly being TRBD1 (5 bases). V was pared by 2 bases and J by 9 bases, with 9 bases between. CDR3 size: 12 residues. Germline V gene sequence: CDR1 SGDLS, CDR2 YYNGEE. CDR3 region: CASSVDTSEQFF. The CDR3 DNA reads as TGTGCCAGCAGCGTGGACACTTCTGAGCAGTTCTTC.